Shown below are 27 T cell receptor beta chains from a single sample sequenced in a study of cytomegalovirus exposure and HLA in healthy donors. PCR employed 60 Vbeta and 13 Jbeta primers. The assay was immunoSEQ multiplex PCR, and TCRdb's table has in-frame clones only and misses some. The sample carries fewer than 70,000 clones, about 83% recorded once. Source material: PBMCs. These receptors originate from a human donor in good health.

This chain connects TRBV28 to TRBJ1-2, with a tentative D call TRBD1 (5 bases). Germline-derived CDR1 and CDR2 are MDHEN and SYDVKM. Trimming cost V 10 bases and J 8 bases, with 17 bases left between them. The CDR3 loop spans 12 amino acids. CDR3 amino acids: CATETGVGGYTF. CDR3 nucleotides: TGTGCCACCGAGACGGGGGTGGGGGGCTACACCTTC.

This chain links TRBV5-4 with TRBJ2-7, with 10 nucleotides matching TRBD2. With 5 bases clipped from V and 0 bases from J, the junction kept 5 bases outside the gene matches. The V gene's germline CDR1 is SGHNT and CDR2 YYREEE (reference sequence). The CDR3 runs to 15 residues. The CDR3 sequence: CASRPGLASSYEQYF. CDR3 nucleotide sequence: TGTGCCAGCAGGCCGGGACTAGCGAGCTCCTACGAGCAGTACTTC.

The genes are TRBV14 and TRBJ1-1; D is unclear. Germline CDR1 SGHDN, CDR2 FVKESK. The V end was cut by 7 bases, the J end by 1 base, with 10 bases between. The CDR3 loop spans 13 amino acids. CDR3 amino acids: CASTLYQNTEAFF. Here the CDR3 DNA reads TGTGCCAGCACGCTCTACCAGAACACTGAAGCTTTCTTT.

CDR3 region: CASSDDSRSGANVLTF. CDR3 coding DNA: TGTGCCAGCAGTGACGACAGCCGCTCTGGGGCCAACGTCCTGACTTTC. The V gene is TRBV25-1, the J gene TRBJ2-6; a weak D match, TRBD1 (5 bases). Germline CDR1 is MGHDK and CDR2 is SYGVNS. Trimming took 3 bases from V and 0 from J, leaving 9 bases between them. The CDR3 extends over 16 amino acids.

The chain recombines TRBV14 with TRBJ1-2; 7 bases match TRBD1. CDR1 and CDR2 from the germline V gene are SGHDN and FVKESK. V shed 2 bases, J shed 7 bases, and the junction held 10 bases outside the gene matches. CDR3 size: 15 residues. CDR3 sequence: CASSQSRGRSGGYTF. For the CDR3, the DNA is TGTGCCAGCAGCCAAAGTAGGGGGCGCAGCGGTGGCTACACCTTC.

The chain recombines TRBV11-2 with TRBJ1-5; unclear D gene. This CDR3 region has 16 residues. The germline V and J ends were trimmed by 0 bases and 0 bases, with 9 bases remaining between them. From germline, CDR1 is SGHAT and CDR2 FQNNGV. The CDR3 loop is CASSLEREDSNQPQHF. CDR3 DNA: TGTGCCAGCAGCTTAGAGAGGGAGGATAGCAATCAGCCCCAGCATTTT.

The J gene is TRBJ2-4, the V gene TRBV5-5; a possible D gene is TRBD1 (5 bases). The ends were cut back, 3 bases at V and 7 bases at J, with 14 bases in the middle. CDR1 is SGHKS and CDR2 is YYEKEE in the germline V gene (reference sequence). The CDR3 length is 14 residues. The CDR3 is CASSSRQGWNIQYF. The CDR3 coding sequence is TGTGCCAGCAGCTCCCGCCAGGGATGGAACATTCAGTACTTC.

The chain couples TRBV6-5 to TRBJ1-5; D is possibly TRBD1 (6 bases). In germline, CDR1 is MNHEY, CDR2 SVGAGI. V was clipped by 4 bases and J by 2 bases, with 12 bases between them. The CDR3 has 15 residues. The CDR3 reads CASSSSGDGNQPQHF. CDR3 DNA: TGTGCCAGCAGTTCCTCAGGGGATGGCAATCAGCCCCAGCATTTT.

This chain uses TRBV19 with TRBJ1-5; TRBD1 might be the D (5 bases). The germline V gene encodes CDR1 LNHDA and CDR2 SQIVND (reference sequence). Trimming removed 2 bases at V and 12 bases at J, with 20 bases between. The CDR3 loop spans 15 amino acids. CDR3 nucleotide sequence: TGTGCCAGTAGTATAAAGGGTGAGCCGGGTAGGGGCCAGCATTTT. Amino acids: CASSIKGEPGRGQHF. Full variable domain (remainder filled in from reference TRBV19 and TRBJ1-5): DGGITQSPKYLFRKEGQNVTLSCEQNLNHDAMYWYRQDPGQGLRLIYYSQIVNDFQKGDIAEGYSVSREKKESFPLTVTSAQKNPTAFYLCASSIKGEPGRGQHFGDGTRLSIL.

This chain joins TRBV19 and TRBJ2-6; 7 bases map to TRBD1. CDR3 length: 17 residues. Germline-derived CDR1 and CDR2 are LNHDA and SQIVND (reference sequence). After removal of 6 bases from V and 0 bases from J, the junction contained 8 bases not matched to a gene. The CDR3 protein is CASSRDSLYSGANVLTF. The CDR3 region has the DNA TGTGCCAGTAGCCGGGACAGCCTTTACTCTGGGGCCAACGTCCTGACTTTC.

The V and J genes are TRBV4-1 and TRBJ2-7; 10 positions agree with TRBD1. Trimming cost V 3 bases and J 2 bases; bases outside gene matches: 13. Germline CDR1 is MGHRA and CDR2 is YSYEKL. The CDR3 sequence is 18 residues long. CDR3 in DNA: TGCGCCAGCAGCCACCAGTTACCGGGACAGGGGCCCGCCTACGAGCAGTACTTC. This encodes CASSHQLPGQGPAYEQYF.

The V call is TRBV9, the J call TRBJ2-1; 8 bases fit TRBD2. Germline-derived CDR1 and CDR2 are SGDLS and YYNGEE. V shed 3 bases, J shed 5 bases, and the junction held 7 bases outside the gene matches. There are 15 residues in the CDR3. The CDR3 DNA reads TGTGCCAGCAGCGGAGTAGCGGGGCGGAACAATGAGCAGTTCTTC. Its translation: CASSGVAGRNNEQFF. Full variable domain (outside the CDR3, taken from reference TRBV9 and TRBJ2-1): DSGVTQTPKHLITATGQRVTLRCSPRSGDLSVYWYQQSLDQGLQFLIQYYNGEERAKGNILERFSAQQFPDLHSELNLSSLELGDSALYFCASSGVAGRNNEQFFGPGTRLTVL.

CDR3 region: CATLSGDDTDTQYF. CDR3 DNA sequence: TGTGCCACCTTAAGCGGGGACGACACAGATACGCAGTATTTT. V and J are TRBV19 and TRBJ2-3, with 7 nucleotides matching TRBD2. This CDR3 is built from 14 residues. Trimming cost V 10 bases and J 2 bases; bases outside gene matches: 9. CDR1 LNHDA and CDR2 SQIVND come from the germline V gene (reference sequence).

Note on this clone: The junction departs from germline at one end; a sequencing error may be responsible. J is TRBJ1-1 and V is TRBV7-9, with a possible D match to TRBD1 (5 bases). The CDR3 sequence is 15 residues long. The germline V gene has CDR1 SEHNR and CDR2 FQNEAQ (reference sequence). This CDR3 reads CSSSLGPGGNTEAFF. The CDR3 nucleotides read TGTTCCAGCAGCTTGGGGCCGGGAGGGAACACTGAAGCTTTCTTT.

The rearrangement links TRBV7-3 to TRBJ1-1; D is unresolved. V gave up 5 bases and J gave up 0 bases, with 10 bases separating them. The germline V gene encodes CDR1 SGHTA and CDR2 FQGTGA. This CDR3 is 14 amino acids long. CDR3 nucleotides: TGTGCCAGCAGCATTTATACGGTGAACACTGAAGCTTTCTTT. Amino acid sequence: CASSIYTVNTEAFF.

This clone has more than one count but fewer than ten. V and J are TRBV4-3 and TRBJ2-2; 7 bases are shared with TRBD1. V shed 6 bases, J shed 7 bases, and the junction held 2 bases outside the gene matches. Looked up from germline, CDR1 is LGHNA and CDR2 is YSLEER. CDR3 length: 12 residues. DNA of the CDR3: TGCGCCAGCAGACAGGGGATCGGGGAGCTGTTTTTT. Residues: CASRQGIGELFF.

V is TRBV4-2 and J is TRBJ2-5, with D possibly matching TRBD1 (6 bases). The J call may be in error: the DNA end matches TRBJ2-7 better. Per germline, CDR1 LGHNA and CDR2 YNFKEQ. The CDR3 runs 20 residues. CDR3 sequence: CASSHLYSEGGPSSSYEQYF. The CDR3 DNA is TGTGCCAGCAGCCATTTGTATTCCGAAGGGGGTCCCTCAAGCTCCTACGAGCAGTACTTC.

The chain combines TRBV7-9 with TRBJ2-5; 7 bases match TRBD2. With V trimmed by 7 bases and J by 1 base, 9 bases remained unmatched. CDR3 length equals 15 residues. From germline, CDR1 is SEHNR and CDR2 FQNEAQ (reference sequence). The CDR3 protein is CASTAGVGFQETQYF. CDR3 sequence (DNA): TGTGCCAGCACTGCGGGAGTGGGGTTCCAAGAGACCCAGTACTTC.

The rearrangement uses TRBV30 and TRBJ1-1; D perhaps matches TRBD1 (6 bases). Germline V gene sequence: CDR1 GTSNPN, CDR2 SVGIG (reference sequence). Between the trimmed V and J ends, which lost 4 bases and 5 bases, there was a span of 14 bases. This CDR3 is 13 amino acids long. CDR3 bases: TGTGCCTGGATGGACAGCGGGGTAACTGAAGCTTTCTTT. This codes for CAWMDSGVTEAFF.

The J gene is TRBJ2-1, the V gene TRBV5-1; 7 positions agree with TRBD1. Per the germline V gene, CDR1 is SGHRS and CDR2 is YFSETQ. The CDR3 runs 17 residues. V lost 1 base, J lost 1 base, and 8 bases stayed unmatched. CDR3 amino acids: CASSLHLGRGSYNEQFF. The CDR3 DNA follows: TGCGCCAGCAGCTTGCATCTGGGCAGGGGGTCCTACAATGAGCAGTTCTTC.

V usage is TRBV4-2 and J usage is TRBJ2-7; D is perhaps TRBD2 (6 bases). V gave up 1 base and J gave up 0 bases, with 13 bases separating them. The germline CDR1 and CDR2 sequences are LGHNA and YNFKEQ. The CDR3 is 16 amino acids. CDR3 in amino acids: CASSQGLSGSSYEQYF. Written as DNA, the CDR3 is TGTGCCAGCAGCCAAGGTCTAAGCGGGTCCTCCTACGAGCAGTACTTC.

V gene TRBV30 combines with J gene TRBJ1-6; D gene uncertain. CDR3 length: 15 amino acids. With 3 bases removed from V and 8 bases from J, the gap between germline ends came to 17 bases. CDR1 and CDR2 from the germline V gene are GTSNPN and SVGIG (reference sequence). The CDR3 coding sequence is TGTGCCTGGAGCTTGAGTTCGGGAGTGGATTCACCCCTCCACTTT. Translated: CAWSLSSGVDSPLHF.

J is TRBJ2-7 and V is TRBV5-6; 7 bases match TRBD2. This CDR3 is 19 amino acids long. The germline V gene has CDR1 SGHDT and CDR2 YYEEEE. The V segment lost 0 bases and the J segment 1 base; nucleotides outside the gene matches: 16. The CDR3 DNA reads as TGTGCCAGCAGCTTGGTTTTTCCAGGGCATATAGCGGGTTCCTACGAGCAGTACTTC. Residues: CASSLVFPGHIAGSYEQYF.

The chain uses TRBV4-2 and TRBJ2-1, with 9 bases lining up with TRBD2. Per the germline V gene, CDR1 is LGHNA and CDR2 is YNFKEQ. CDR3 length: 17 amino acids. V shed 6 bases and J 0 bases; nucleotides not matched to a gene: 9. This chain's CDR3 is CASRFIAGESSYNEQFF. The CDR3 nucleotides read TGTGCCAGCAGGTTTATAGCGGGAGAAAGCTCCTACAATGAGCAGTTCTTC.

This clone was detected only a few times. The genes are TRBV30 and TRBJ1-6; D not certain. The CDR3 covers 15 residues. Trimming removed 0 bases at V and 0 bases at J, with 6 bases between. The germline gives CDR1 GTSNPN, CDR2 SVGIG (reference sequence). The DNA of the CDR3 is TGTGCCTGGAGTGTACACCCCTCCTATAATTCACCCCTCCACTTT. Translation gives CAWSVHPSYNSPLHF.

The rearrangement joins TRBV7-9 to TRBJ1-5; perhaps TRBD1 as D (6 bases). Trimming pared 5 bases from V and 9 bases from J, leaving 17 bases between. This CDR3 spans 14 amino acids. The germline V gene has CDR1 SEHNR and CDR2 FQNEAQ (reference sequence). The CDR3 region is CASSGTSVGGPQHF. The CDR3 coding sequence is TGTGCCAGCAGCGGGACGTCCGTAGGGGGGCCCCAGCATTTT.

The genes are TRBV27 and TRBJ1-6; no clear D. Germline CDR1 reads MNHEY; CDR2 reads SMNVEV (reference sequence). The V end was cut by 8 bases, the J end by 8 bases, with 16 bases between. This CDR3 has 14 residues. The CDR3, as DNA: TGTGCCAGCGGGTTTCGACGGGGATATTCACCCCTCCACTTT. This translates into CASGFRRGYSPLHF.